Listed here are 12 T cell receptor beta chains from one sample, sequenced in a study of cytotoxic CD8 clonotypes in ibrutinib-treated CLL. The table came from immunoSEQ multiplex PCR; TCRdb's copy has only in-frame clones and leaves some out. The sample yields some 140,000 clones, approximately 89% seen once. Sample: PBMCs, taken after 12 months of ibrutinib treatment. The receptors shown here come from a human donor with chronic lymphocytic leukemia.

The rearrangement joins TRBV9 to TRBJ2-1; TRBD1 matches 9 bases. Germline CDR1 is SGDLS and CDR2 is YYNGEE. With 5 bases clipped from V and 7 bases from J, the junction kept 7 bases outside the gene matches. This CDR3 contains 14 residues. DNA of the CDR3: TGTGCCAGCAGTGTTGGGACAGGGAGGAATGAGCAGTTCTTC. Translated, it gives CASSVGTGRNEQFF. The complete variable domain, with remaining parts taken from reference TRBV9 and TRBJ2-1, reads DSGVTQTPKHLITATGQRVTLRCSPRSGDLSVYWYQQSLDQGLQFLIQYYNGEERAKGNILERFSAQQFPDLHSELNLSSLELGDSALYFCASSVGTGRNEQFFGPGTRLTVL.

The V call is TRBV7-9, the J call TRBJ1-4, with unresolved D. Per germline, CDR1 SEHNR and CDR2 FQNEAQ (reference sequence). Trimming pared 5 bases from V and 4 bases from J, leaving 8 bases between. The CDR3 consists of 13 residues. This CDR3 is CASSLPGNEKLFF. The CDR3 DNA sequence: TGTGCCAGCAGCCTGCCCGGTAATGAAAAACTGTTTTTT.

This chain joins TRBV7-6 and TRBJ2-1; D is unclear. The CDR3 covers 13 residues. Trimming cost V 1 base and J 8 bases, with 9 bases left between them. Germline V gene lookup returns CDR1 SGHVS and CDR2 FNYEAQ. The CDR3, as DNA: TGTGCCAGCAGCTTAGTCACGTGGGATGAGCAGTTCTTC. Its protein product is CASSLVTWDEQFF.

This chain connects TRBV19 to TRBJ2-1; 9 bases line up with TRBD2. Per germline, CDR1 LNHDA and CDR2 SQIVND (reference sequence). CDR3 length: 17 residues. Trimming removed 7 bases from V and 5 bases from J; junction bases left unmatched: 15. DNA for the CDR3: TGTGCCAGTACCCGGGGGGCTAGCGGGGTAACTAACAATGAGCAGTTCTTC. Amino acids: CASTRGASGVTNNEQFF.

This clone was recorded once. V usage is TRBV5-8 and J usage is TRBJ2-6; weak D call: TRBD2 (5 bases). The germline V and J ends were trimmed by 2 bases and 1 base, with 7 bases remaining between them. This CDR3 spans 15 amino acids. The germline V gene has CDR1 SGHTS and CDR2 YDEGEE. The CDR3 region is CASSFTGSGANVLTF. Written as DNA, the CDR3 is TGTGCCAGCAGCTTCACGGGGTCTGGGGCCAACGTCCTGACTTTC.

This chain uses TRBV28 with TRBJ1-5, with D tentatively TRBD1 (6 bases). CDR3 length: 17 residues. In germline, CDR1 is MDHEN, CDR2 SYDVKM. The V end lost 3 bases, the J end lost 0 bases, and 15 bases lay between the germline ends. The CDR3 here is CASSFQRDKVSNQPQHF. CDR3 nucleotides: TGTGCCAGCAGTTTCCAACGGGACAAGGTTAGCAATCAGCCCCAGCATTTT.

The chain links TRBV5-8 to TRBJ2-1; D gene ambiguous. The CDR3 sequence is 11 residues long. Looked up from germline, CDR1 is SGHTS and CDR2 is YDEGEE. The V gene lost 4 bases and the J gene lost 6 bases, with 5 bases spanning the gap. CDR3 coding DNA: TGTGCCAGCAGCCTAAGCAATGAGCAGTTCTTC. Its translation is CASSLSNEQFF. Combining the CDR3 with reference TRBV5-8 and TRBJ2-1 gives the whole variable domain EAGVTQSPTHLIKTRGQQATLRCSPISGHTSVYWYQQALGLGLQFLLWYDEGEERNRGNFPPRFSGRQFPNYSSELNVNALELEDSALYLCASSLSNEQFFGPGTRLTVL.

The V and J genes are TRBV28 and TRBJ1-4; D is possibly TRBD1 (5 bases). Germline CDR1 and CDR2: MDHEN and SYDVKM. V shed 8 bases and J shed 8 bases, with 15 bases lying between them. The CDR3 length is 13 residues. The CDR3, as DNA: TGTGCCAGCGGGGGTCGCTGGGGAGAAAAACTGTTTTTT. This encodes CASGGRWGEKLFF.

This chain links TRBV7-2 with TRBJ2-2, with D maybe TRBD2 (6 bases). V lost 5 bases, J lost 2 bases, and 12 bases lay in between. There are 15 residues in the CDR3. Germline V gives CDR1 SGHTA, CDR2 FQGNSA. The CDR3, as DNA: TGTGCCAGCAGCCCAGGGACTGCTAACACCGGGGAGCTGTTTTTT. This sequence encodes CASSPGTANTGELFF.

The V call is TRBV11-2, the J call TRBJ1-2; D is unresolved. Trimming pared 3 bases from V and 7 bases from J, leaving 9 bases between. There are 12 residues in the CDR3. Germline V lookup: CDR1 SGHAT, CDR2 FQNNGV. CDR3 protein: CASSLGLVGYTF. Here the CDR3 DNA reads TGTGCCAGCAGCTTGGGTCTGGTTGGCTACACCTTC. The full variable domain, with the rest looked up from reference TRBV11-2 and TRBJ1-2, is EAGVAQSPRYKIIEKRQSVAFWCNPISGHATLYWYQQILGQGPKLLIQFQNNGVVDDSQLPKDRFSAERLKGVDSTLKIQPAKLEDSAVYLCASSLGLVGYTFGSGTRLTVV.

This clone was counted only a few times. This chain joins TRBV7-2 and TRBJ2-5; TRBD2 matches at 7 bases. With 4 bases clipped from V and 4 bases from J, the junction kept 3 bases outside the gene matches. CDR1 and CDR2 from the germline V gene are SGHTA and FQGNSA. CDR3 length: 13 residues. CDR3 region: CASSSSGGETQYF. The DNA of the CDR3 is TGTGCCAGCAGCTCCTCGGGAGGAGAGACCCAGTACTTC.

The genes are TRBV7-3 and TRBJ2-1, with no clear D. The CDR3 loop spans 15 amino acids. Germline lookup yields CDR1 SGHTA and CDR2 FQGTGA. Trimming took 5 bases from V and 0 from J, leaving 11 bases between them. CDR3 amino acids: CASSPLSSSYNEQFF. CDR3 coding DNA: TGTGCCAGCAGCCCCCTCTCCAGCTCCTACAATGAGCAGTTCTTC.